This entry features one T cell receptor (beta chain) sequence. Its antigen is not identified. Using its own MiXCR run on the reads, TCRdb lists one record per CDR3 protein. Of 750,000 to 900,000 distinct CDR3 sequences in the sample, about 29% were seen once. This sample is part of a study of T cell repertoires in cytomegalovirus infection. On the study more broadly: Public TCR beta signatures provided an indication of both CMV infection and a matching HLA type.

Study-wide points: The cumulative frequency of public TCR beta families distinguished individuals who carried CMV together with the relevant HLA. Dominating the ex vivo response were TCR beta clonotypes that were CMV-specific and HLA-C-restricted.

The V and J ends lost 5 bases and 2 bases respectively, with 7 bases between them. CDR1 is MNHEY and CDR2 is SVGEGT in the germline V gene. The CDR3 loop spans 12 amino acids. The material was cultured CD8+ T cells from PBMCs, obtained from culture after CMV antigen stimulation. The chain has TRBV6-2 or TRBV6-3 and TRBJ2-7, with D possibly being TRBD2 (5 bases). This TCR was recovered from a human donor in good health (CMV status not recorded). Some clones in this sample may be carry-over from other donors' samples. CDR3: CASSHGAYEQYV. The CDR3 DNA sequence: TGTGCCAGCAGTCACGGGGCCTACGAGCAGTACGTC.